The clone carrying this T cell receptor beta chain was seen only once. Its antigen is still unknown. These data belong to a study of OX40 agonist ivuxolimab in advanced cancers. Libraries were prepared by immunoSEQ multiplex PCR; TCRdb keeps only in-frame clonotypes and omits some of them. This sample has 70,000 to 95,000 clones, with 87% found just once. Peripheral blood came from all dose cohorts at three timepoints. Study outcomes and limitations: Relative to CD4+, CD8+ T cells held more expanded clones on average. Dose levels from 0.1 to 3.0 mg/kg saw CD4+ and CD8+ blood T cells expand clonally by week 6. No determination was made of the antigen specificity of the expanded peripheral T cells.

This CDR3 spans 14 amino acids. Trimming removed 6 bases at V and 7 bases at J, with 16 bases between. The germline V gene has CDR1 LNHDA and CDR2 SQIVND (reference sequence). This TCR was sampled from an adult with an advanced solid tumor such as melanoma, head and neck, liver or kidney cancer. Sample: CD4+ or CD8+ T cells sorted from blood, taken in a trial of the OX40 agonist ivuxolimab. This chain joins TRBV19 and TRBJ1-5; D is uncertain. The CDR3: CASSPQRAGQPQHF. CDR3 nucleotides: TGTGCCAGTAGCCCCCAACGGGCTGGGCAGCCCCAGCATTTT.